These 14 T cell receptor beta chains share one sample of origin, sequenced in a study of shared clonotypes between healthy human individuals. The table came from immunoSEQ multiplex PCR; TCRdb's copy has only in-frame clones and leaves some out. The sample lists just over 2,000,000 clones, 85% to 95% occurring once. The sample taken for sequencing was naive CD4+ T cells sorted from blood. Sample subset: CD45RA+ positively selected. The receptors come from a man aged 18-30 years in good health.

Comments on this clone: A read error may account for a junction end that differs from germline. J is TRBJ2-2 and V is TRBV7-7; 11 bases match TRBD2. The CDR3 covers 15 residues. CDR1 and CDR2 from the germline V gene are SSHAT and FNYEAQ (reference sequence). The CDR3 nucleotides read TGTGCTAGCAGCTCGGGACTAGCGGTCACCGGGGAGCTGTTTTTT. Translation gives CASSSGLAVTGELFF. The entire variable domain, with the rest obtained from reference TRBV7-7 and TRBJ2-2, is as follows: GAGVSQSPRYKVTKRGQDVTLRCDPISSHATLYWYQQALGQGPEFLTYFNYEAQPDKSGLPSDRFSAERPEGSISTLTIQRTEQRDSAMYRCASSSGLAVTGELFFGEGSRLTVL.

The chain carries TRBV30 and TRBJ1-1, with unresolved D. Trimming removed 8 bases at V and 1 base at J, with 17 bases between. The CDR3 is 14 residues long. Germline V lookup: CDR1 GTSNPN, CDR2 SVGIG (reference sequence). The CDR3: CAGSVQLSNTEAFF. CDR3 coding DNA: TGTGCCGGAAGTGTACAGCTCTCGAACACTGAAGCTTTCTTT.

The CDR3 loop reads CASSSWTGGVTEAFF. In nucleotides, the CDR3 is TGTGCCAGCAGCTCCTGGACAGGGGGGGTCACTGAAGCTTTCTTT. V and J are TRBV7-2 and TRBJ1-1; the match to TRBD1 covers 10 bases. Germline CDR1 reads SGHTA; CDR2 reads FQGNSA. The V gene end was trimmed by 4 bases and the J gene end by 4 bases; junction bases not matched to a gene: 6. This CDR3 region has 15 residues.

This sequence joins TRBV7-2 and TRBJ1-3; D not certain. The CDR3 spans 13 residues. The V gene's germline CDR1 is SGHTA and CDR2 FQGNSA. V was shortened by 8 bases and J by 4 bases, with 12 bases between the two germline ends. The CDR3 sequence is CASRSSPGNTIYF. The CDR3 DNA follows: TGTGCCAGCCGCTCGAGCCCGGGAAACACCATATATTTT.

This clone was counted a few times. The CDR3 region has the DNA TGTGCCAGCAGTTTAGAAGCTAACTATGGCTACACCTTC. As protein: CASSLEANYGYTF. The chain is built from TRBV27 and TRBJ1-2, with D hard to call. The V gene lost 2 bases and the J gene lost 0 bases, with 4 bases spanning the gap. CDR3 length: 13 amino acids. Germline assignment: CDR1 MNHEY and CDR2 SMNVEV (reference sequence).

This chain uses TRBV5-1 with TRBJ2-7, with D possibly being TRBD1 or TRBD2 (5 bases each). This CDR3 region has 13 residues. Germline CDR1 is SGHRS and CDR2 is YFSETQ. The V end lost 5 bases, the J end lost 6 bases, and 15 bases lay between the germline ends. The CDR3 region has the DNA TGCGCCAGCAGTCGGGACCGAAACGGCGAGCAGTACTTC. Protein: CASSRDRNGEQYF.

The rearrangement links TRBV5-5 to TRBJ2-7; 7 nucleotides match TRBD1. Germline CDR1 reads SGHKS; CDR2 reads YYEKEE (reference sequence). V was clipped by 5 bases and J by 0 bases; unmatched bases: 2. The CDR3 is 13 amino acids. In DNA, the CDR3 is TGTGCCAGCAGAGGGACAGCCTCCTACGAGCAGTACTTC. It encodes CASRGTASYEQYF.

The CDR3 sequence is CASTKGDRELDTQYF. For the CDR3, the DNA is TGTGCCAGCACAAAGGGGGACAGGGAACTAGATACGCAGTATTTT. The chain employs TRBV7-9 and TRBJ2-3; 9 positions match TRBD1. This CDR3 region has 15 residues. The germline CDR1 and CDR2 sequences are SEHNR and FQNEAQ (reference sequence). Trimming cost V 7 bases and J 5 bases; bases outside gene matches: 10.

The chain joins TRBV28 to TRBJ1-1; D uncertain. Germline V lookup: CDR1 MDHEN, CDR2 SYDVKM. Between the trimmed V and J ends, which lost 7 bases and 8 bases, there was a span of 20 bases. CDR3 length: 14 residues. The CDR3 DNA reads as TGTGCCAGCATCCCGTCCGGTGGGGTTGGAGAAGCTTTCTTT. Amino acid sequence: CASIPSGGVGEAFF. Together with reference TRBV28 and TRBJ1-1, the CDR3 gives the full variable domain: DVKVTQSSRYLVKRTGEKVFLECVQDMDHENMFWYRQDPGLGLRLIYFSYDVKMKEKGDIPEGYSVSREKKERFSLILESASTNQTSMYLCASIPSGGVGEAFFGQGTRLTVV.

The V gene is TRBV27, the J gene TRBJ2-7, with 7 positions matching TRBD2. Trimming cost V 5 bases and J 2 bases; bases outside gene matches: 15. This CDR3 region has 17 residues. Germline V gene data show CDR1 as MNHEY and CDR2 as SMNVEV (reference sequence). CDR3 loop: CASSPTRTTGLPYEQYF. The CDR3 bases are TGTGCCAGCAGTCCGACCCGGACTACGGGACTACCCTACGAGCAGTACTTC.

This chain connects TRBV10-3 to TRBJ1-3; D remains unclear. The V gene's germline CDR1 is ENHRY and CDR2 SYGVKD. The germline V and J ends were trimmed by 2 bases and 6 bases, with 14 bases remaining between them. The CDR3 runs to 15 residues. The DNA for the CDR3 is TGTGCCATCAGTGAGACGGCCCACCGTTCAAACACCATATATTTT. Translation: CAISETAHRSNTIYF.

The chain is built from TRBV7-2 and TRBJ2-1; no definite D call. The germline gives CDR1 SGHTA, CDR2 FQGNSA. The CDR3 spans 12 residues. The germline V and J ends were trimmed by 5 bases and 8 bases, with 10 bases remaining between them. CDR3 DNA sequence: TGTGCCAGCAGCCTTAACTCACATGAGCAGTTCTTC. It encodes CASSLNSHEQFF. The full variable domain, completed using reference TRBV7-2 and TRBJ2-1, is GAGVSQSPSNKVTEKGKDVELRCDPISGHTALYWYRQSLGQGLEFLIYFQGNSAPDKSGLPSDRFSAERTGGSVSTLTIQRTQQEDSAVYLCASSLNSHEQFFGPGTRLTVL.

V usage is TRBV2 and J usage is TRBJ2-1, with D tentatively TRBD2 (5 bases). V shed 7 bases and J shed 9 bases, with 16 bases lying between them. Germline V lookup: CDR1 SNHLY, CDR2 FYNNEI. The CDR3 totals 13 residues. DNA of the CDR3: TGTGCCAGCAAGAGCGGAAGAACTACTGAGCAGTTCTTC. Residues: CASKSGRTTEQFF.

A note on this clone: Different DNA sequences within this sample yield the same CDR3. V and J are TRBV30 and TRBJ1-4; tentatively, D is TRBD1 (6 bases). CDR1 and CDR2 (germline): GTSNPN, SVGIG (reference sequence). V lost 0 bases, J lost 5 bases, and 13 bases lay in between. This CDR3 contains 15 residues. The CDR3 reads CAWSVRGGINEKLFF. CDR3 DNA: TGTGCCTGGAGTGTAAGGGGGGGAATCAATGAAAAACTGTTTTTT.